The present T cell receptor beta chain was sequenced within a study of shared clonotypes between healthy human individuals. Sequenced by immunoSEQ multiplex PCR; TCRdb stores in-frame clones only, minus some. This table has around 88,000 clones, about two thirds appearing once. Sequenced material: memory CD8+ T cells sorted from blood. Subset here: CD45RO+ cells pooled with CCR7-negative TemRA cells. This TCR was sampled from a man aged 25-45 years in good health.

The CDR3 is CASGLVDYNEQFF. In DNA, the CDR3 is TGTGCTAGTGGTTTGGTAGATTACAATGAGCAGTTCTTC. This rearrangement joins TRBV12-5 to TRBJ2-1, with unresolved D. Trimming took off 0 bases at V and 4 bases at J, with 4 bases between the two ends. The CDR3 consists of 13 residues. Germline loops: CDR1 LGHNT, CDR2 FRNRAP.